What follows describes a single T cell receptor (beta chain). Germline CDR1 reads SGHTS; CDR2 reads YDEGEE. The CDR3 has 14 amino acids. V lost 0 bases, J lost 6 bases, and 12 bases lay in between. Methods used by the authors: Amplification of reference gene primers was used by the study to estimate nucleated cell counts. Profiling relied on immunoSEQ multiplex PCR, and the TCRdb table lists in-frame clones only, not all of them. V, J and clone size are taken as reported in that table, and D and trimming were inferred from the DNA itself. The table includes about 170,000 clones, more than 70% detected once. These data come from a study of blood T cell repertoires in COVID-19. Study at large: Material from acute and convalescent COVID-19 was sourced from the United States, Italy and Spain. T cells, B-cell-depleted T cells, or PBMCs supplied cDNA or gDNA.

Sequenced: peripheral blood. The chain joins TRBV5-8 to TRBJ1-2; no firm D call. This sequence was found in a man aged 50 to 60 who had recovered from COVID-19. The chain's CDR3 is CASSLDRGLNGYTF. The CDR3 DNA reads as TGTGCCAGCAGCTTGGATAGAGGGTTGAATGGCTACACCTTC.